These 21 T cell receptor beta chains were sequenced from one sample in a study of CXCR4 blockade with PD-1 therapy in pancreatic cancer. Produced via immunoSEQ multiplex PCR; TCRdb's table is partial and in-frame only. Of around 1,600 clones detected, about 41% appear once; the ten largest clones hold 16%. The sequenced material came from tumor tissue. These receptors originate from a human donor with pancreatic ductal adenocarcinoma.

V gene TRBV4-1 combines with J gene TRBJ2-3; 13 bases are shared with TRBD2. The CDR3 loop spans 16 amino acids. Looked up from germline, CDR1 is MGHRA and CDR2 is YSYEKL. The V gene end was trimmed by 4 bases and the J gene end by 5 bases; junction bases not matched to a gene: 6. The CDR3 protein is CASSPRLAGGLDTQYF. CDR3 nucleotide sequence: TGCGCCAGCAGCCCACGACTAGCGGGAGGACTAGATACGCAGTATTTT.

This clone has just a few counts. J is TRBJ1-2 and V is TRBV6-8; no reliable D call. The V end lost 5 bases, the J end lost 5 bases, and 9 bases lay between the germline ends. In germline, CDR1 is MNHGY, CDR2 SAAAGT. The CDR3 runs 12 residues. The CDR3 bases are TGTGCCAGCAGTCTGGCAGAGTATGGCTACACCTTC. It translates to CASSLAEYGYTF.

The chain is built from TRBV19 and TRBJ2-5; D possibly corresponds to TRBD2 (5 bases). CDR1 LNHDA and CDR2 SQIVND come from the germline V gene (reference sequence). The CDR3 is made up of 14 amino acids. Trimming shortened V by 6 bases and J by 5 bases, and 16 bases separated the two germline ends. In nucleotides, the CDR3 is TGTGCCAGTAGCAAAACTAGACTCCGGGAGACCCAGTACTTC. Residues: CASSKTRLRETQYF.

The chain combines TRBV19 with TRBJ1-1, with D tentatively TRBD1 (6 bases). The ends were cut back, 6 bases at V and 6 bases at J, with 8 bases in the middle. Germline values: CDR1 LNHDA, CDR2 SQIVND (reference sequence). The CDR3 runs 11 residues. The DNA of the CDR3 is TGTGCCAGTAGCACAGGGCCTGAAGCTTTCTTT. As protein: CASSTGPEAFF. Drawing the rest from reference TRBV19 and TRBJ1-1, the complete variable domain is DGGITQSPKYLFRKEGQNVTLSCEQNLNHDAMYWYRQDPGQGLRLIYYSQIVNDFQKGDIAEGYSVSREKKESFPLTVTSAQKNPTAFYLCASSTGPEAFFGQGTRLTVV.

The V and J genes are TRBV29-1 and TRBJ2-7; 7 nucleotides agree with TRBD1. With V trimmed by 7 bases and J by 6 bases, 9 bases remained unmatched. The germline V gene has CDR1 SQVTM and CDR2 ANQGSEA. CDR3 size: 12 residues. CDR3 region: CSARQGGTEQYF. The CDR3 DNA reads TGCAGCGCTCGACAGGGTGGGACCGAGCAGTACTTC.

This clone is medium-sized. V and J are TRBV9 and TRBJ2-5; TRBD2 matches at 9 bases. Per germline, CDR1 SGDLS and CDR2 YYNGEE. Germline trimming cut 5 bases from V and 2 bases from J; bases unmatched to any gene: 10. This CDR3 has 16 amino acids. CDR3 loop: CASSGLGTSLQETQYF. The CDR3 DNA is TGTGCCAGCAGTGGCCTTGGGACTAGCTTACAAGAGACCCAGTACTTC.

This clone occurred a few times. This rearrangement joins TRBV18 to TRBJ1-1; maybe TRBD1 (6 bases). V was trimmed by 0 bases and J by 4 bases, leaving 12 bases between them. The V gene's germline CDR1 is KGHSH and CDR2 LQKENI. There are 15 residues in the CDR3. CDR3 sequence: CASSPPSRGGTEAFF. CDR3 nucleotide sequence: TGTGCCAGCTCACCACCATCCAGGGGTGGCACTGAAGCTTTCTTT. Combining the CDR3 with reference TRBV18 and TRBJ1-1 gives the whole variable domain NAGVMQNPRHLVRRRGQEARLRCSPMKGHSHVYWYRQLPEEGLKFMVYLQKENIIDESGMPKERFSAEFPKEGPSILRIQQVVRGDSAAYFCASSPPSRGGTEAFFGQGTRLTVV.

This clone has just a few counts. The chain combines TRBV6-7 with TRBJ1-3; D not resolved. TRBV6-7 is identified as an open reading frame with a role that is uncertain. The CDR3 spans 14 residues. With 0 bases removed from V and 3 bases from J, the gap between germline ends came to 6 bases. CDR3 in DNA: TGTGCCAGCAGTTACTCCCGTGGTGGAAACACCATATATTTT. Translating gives CASSYSRGGNTIYF.

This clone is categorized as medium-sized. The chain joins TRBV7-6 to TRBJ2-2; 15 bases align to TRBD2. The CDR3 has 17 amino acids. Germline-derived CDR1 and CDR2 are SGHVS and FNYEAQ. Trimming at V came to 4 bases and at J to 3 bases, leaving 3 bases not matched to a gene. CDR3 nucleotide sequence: TGTGCCAGCAGCTCGGGACTAGCGGGGGGTTACACCGGGGAGCTGTTTTTT. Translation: CASSSGLAGGYTGELFF.

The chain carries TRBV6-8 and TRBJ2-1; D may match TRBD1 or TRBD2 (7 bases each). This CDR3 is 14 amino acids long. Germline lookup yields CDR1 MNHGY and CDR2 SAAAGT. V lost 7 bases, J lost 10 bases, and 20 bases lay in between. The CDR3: CASTKWNRGGEQFF. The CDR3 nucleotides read TGTGCCAGCACCAAGTGGAACAGGGGAGGGGAGCAGTTCTTC.

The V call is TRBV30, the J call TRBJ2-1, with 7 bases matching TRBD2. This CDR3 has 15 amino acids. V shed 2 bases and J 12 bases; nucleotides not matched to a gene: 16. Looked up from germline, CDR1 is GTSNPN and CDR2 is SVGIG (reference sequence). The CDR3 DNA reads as TGTGCCTGGAGTCCCCTTGCGGAAGGACTAGATGGGCAGTTCTTC. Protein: CAWSPLAEGLDGQFF.

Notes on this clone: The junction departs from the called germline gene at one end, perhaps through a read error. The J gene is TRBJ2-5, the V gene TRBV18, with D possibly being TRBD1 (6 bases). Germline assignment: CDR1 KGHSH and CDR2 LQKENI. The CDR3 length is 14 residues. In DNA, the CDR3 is TGTGCCAGCTCTCTTAACAGGGACCAAGAGACCCAATACTTC. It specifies CASSLNRDQETQYF.

The CDR3 loop is CASSGQGQETQYF. The CDR3 region has the DNA TGTGCCAGCTCAGGACAGGGTCAGGAGACCCAGTACTTC. The rearrangement joins TRBV18 to TRBJ2-5; TRBD1 matches at 8 bases. J gave up 5 bases and V 5 bases, and 4 bases lay outside the gene matches. In germline, CDR1 is KGHSH, CDR2 LQKENI. The CDR3 consists of 13 residues. The variable domain in full, completed from reference TRBV18 and TRBJ2-5, reads NAGVMQNPRHLVRRRGQEARLRCSPMKGHSHVYWYRQLPEEGLKFMVYLQKENIIDESGMPKERFSAEFPKEGPSILRIQQVVRGDSAAYFCASSGQGQETQYFGPGTRLLVL.

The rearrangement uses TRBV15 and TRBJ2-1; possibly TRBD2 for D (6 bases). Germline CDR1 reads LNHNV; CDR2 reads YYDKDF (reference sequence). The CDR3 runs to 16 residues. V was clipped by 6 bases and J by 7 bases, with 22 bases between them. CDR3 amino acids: CATSGAGLASTNEQFF. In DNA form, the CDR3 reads TGTGCCACCAGTGGGGCAGGTCTAGCGAGTACTAATGAGCAGTTCTTC.

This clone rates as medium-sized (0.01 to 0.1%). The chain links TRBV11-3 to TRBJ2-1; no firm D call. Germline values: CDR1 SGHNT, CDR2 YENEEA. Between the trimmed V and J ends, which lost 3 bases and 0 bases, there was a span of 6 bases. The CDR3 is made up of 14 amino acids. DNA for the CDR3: TGTGCCAGCAGCTTGGGTTACTCCTACAATGAGCAGTTCTTC. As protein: CASSLGYSYNEQFF.

CDR3 region: CASSQGIAGYNEQFF. CDR3 coding DNA: TGCGCCAGCAGCCAAGGAATAGCGGGTTACAATGAGCAGTTCTTC. The chain recombines TRBV4-1 with TRBJ2-1; TRBD2 aligns across 7 bases. The CDR3 totals 15 residues. The germline CDR1 and CDR2 sequences are MGHRA and YSYEKL. Germline trimming cut 1 base from V and 4 bases from J; bases unmatched to any gene: 4.

The CDR3 coding sequence is TGCGCCAGCAGAATAGACGAGAACACTGAAGCTTTCTTT. It yields the protein CASRIDENTEAFF. This rearrangement joins TRBV10-1 to TRBJ1-1; D is unclear. CDR3 length: 13 residues. CDR1 is WNHNN and CDR2 is SYGVQD in the germline V gene (reference sequence). The V and J ends lost 6 bases and 1 base respectively, with 9 bases between them.

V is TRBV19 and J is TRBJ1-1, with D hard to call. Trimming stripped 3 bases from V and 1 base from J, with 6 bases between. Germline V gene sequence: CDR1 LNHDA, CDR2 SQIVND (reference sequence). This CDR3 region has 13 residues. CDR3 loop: CASSIAENTEAFF. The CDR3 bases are TGTGCCAGTAGTATTGCGGAGAACACTGAAGCTTTCTTT.

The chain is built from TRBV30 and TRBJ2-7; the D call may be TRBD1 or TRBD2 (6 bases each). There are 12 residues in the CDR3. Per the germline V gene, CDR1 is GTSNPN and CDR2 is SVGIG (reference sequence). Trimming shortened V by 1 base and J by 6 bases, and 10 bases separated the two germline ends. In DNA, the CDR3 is TGTGCCTGGAGTGCACAGGGAGGCGAGCAGTACGTC. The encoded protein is CAWSAQGGEQYV.

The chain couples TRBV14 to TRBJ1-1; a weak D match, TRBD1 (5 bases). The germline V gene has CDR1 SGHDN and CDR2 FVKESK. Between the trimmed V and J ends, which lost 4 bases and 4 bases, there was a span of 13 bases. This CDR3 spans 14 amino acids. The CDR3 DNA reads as TGTGCCAGCAGCCCCAGGGCCGGGGGCACTGAAGCTTTCTTT. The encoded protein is CASSPRAGGTEAFF.

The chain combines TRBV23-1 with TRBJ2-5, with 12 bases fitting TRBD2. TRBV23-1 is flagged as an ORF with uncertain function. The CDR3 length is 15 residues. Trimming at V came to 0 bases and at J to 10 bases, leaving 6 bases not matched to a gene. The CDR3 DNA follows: TGCGCCAGCAGTCAATCGGGGACTAGCGGGCAAGACCAGTACTTC. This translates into CASSQSGTSGQDQYF.